Each of the 15 T cell receptor beta chains below was sequenced from the same sample in a study of blood T cell repertoires in COVID-19. Using immunoSEQ multiplex PCR, the repertoire was profiled, and TCRdb retains in-frame clones only, with some absent. The table lists tens of thousands of clones, around 90% of them singletons. The specimen was peripheral blood. The receptors come from a human donor in a cohort sampled during active COVID-19.

The chain employs TRBV3-1 (or the pseudogene TRBV3-2) and TRBJ2-1; D is possibly TRBD2 (6 bases). The CDR3 spans 18 residues. The germline V gene encodes CDR1 LGHDT and CDR2 YNNKEL (reference sequence). Trimming took 4 bases from V and 2 from J, leaving 21 bases between them. The CDR3 is CASSPPPGTGFAYNEQFF. Here the CDR3 DNA reads TGTGCCAGCAGCCCCCCGCCAGGGACTGGCTTTGCCTACAATGAGCAGTTCTTC.

The chain has TRBV5-4 and TRBJ2-7, with 7 bases lining up with TRBD1. The trim removed 1 base at V and 3 bases at J, leaving 10 bases unmatched. Germline CDR1 and CDR2: SGHNT and YYREEE (reference sequence). The length of the CDR3 is 16 residues. CDR3 sequence: CASSLTRRQGSYEQYF. The CDR3 DNA reads TGTGCCAGCAGCTTGACCCGTAGACAGGGCAGCTACGAGCAGTACTTC.

The CDR3 DNA reads TGTGCCAGCAGCAACTGGGCGGGTTCCCAAGAGACCCAGTACTTC. Protein sequence: CASSNWAGSQETQYF. The V gene is TRBV7-2, the J gene TRBJ2-5; D possibly corresponds to TRBD2 (5 bases). In germline, CDR1 is SGHTA, CDR2 FQGNSA. CDR3 size: 15 residues. Deletions cut 5 bases from V and 1 base from J, with 14 bases between.

The V call is TRBV27, the J call TRBJ2-4, with D possibly matching TRBD1 (5 bases). The CDR3 runs to 16 residues. Germline CDR1 and CDR2: MNHEY and SMNVEV (reference sequence). The V end lost 5 bases, the J end lost 4 bases, and 18 bases lay between the germline ends. CDR3 amino acids: CASSPWGRDRKNIQYF. CDR3 nucleotide sequence: TGTGCCAGCAGTCCATGGGGCAGGGATAGGAAAAACATTCAGTACTTC.

The chain joins TRBV7-9 to TRBJ1-1, with a possible D match to TRBD1 (6 bases). Trimming stripped 3 bases from V and 6 bases from J, with 14 bases between. The germline V gene encodes CDR1 SEHNR and CDR2 FQNEAQ (reference sequence). This CDR3 comprises 14 residues. CDR3 in amino acids: CASSFQYDRSEAFF. In DNA, the CDR3 is TGTGCCAGCAGCTTCCAATACGACAGGTCTGAAGCTTTCTTT.

This chain joins TRBV5-6 and TRBJ2-4, with no clear D. V gave up 3 bases and J gave up 0 bases, with 7 bases separating them. The CDR3 contains 14 residues. The germline CDR1 and CDR2 sequences are SGHDT and YYEEEE. CDR3 sequence (DNA): TGTGCCAGCAGCTCGGTTCTAGCCAAAAACATTCAGTACTTC. It is translated as CASSSVLAKNIQYF.

Comment on this clone: Other nucleotide sequences in the sample specify the same CDR3. The genes are TRBV5-1 and TRBJ1-1, with 7 nucleotides matching TRBD1. This CDR3 region has 16 residues. Trimming cost V 5 bases and J 1 base; bases outside gene matches: 11. From germline, CDR1 is SGHRS and CDR2 YFSETQ. CDR3 DNA: TGCGCCAGCAGACAGGACAGGTGGGGGGAGAACACTGAAGCTTTCTTT. It specifies CASRQDRWGENTEAFF.

This chain connects TRBV7-6 to TRBJ2-1; TRBD2 aligns across 12 bases. From germline, CDR1 is SGHVS and CDR2 FNYEAQ. The V and J ends lost 1 base and 5 bases, in that order; junction bases with no gene match: 3. This CDR3 has 16 amino acids. DNA for the CDR3: TGTGCCAGCAGCTTAGTTCCTAGCGGGGGGGACAATGAGCAGTTCTTC. Its translation is CASSLVPSGGDNEQFF.

The V and J genes are TRBV5-5 and TRBJ1-2, with D uncertain. Looked up from germline, CDR1 is SGHKS and CDR2 is YYEKEE (reference sequence). The CDR3 runs 16 residues. V dropped 0 bases and J dropped 7 bases, with 19 bases sitting between them. CDR3 nucleotides: TGTGCCAGCAGCTTGGACACCTCCTTGAGGCAGAGTGGCTACACCTTC. Its translation: CASSLDTSLRQSGYTF.

The rearrangement uses TRBV6-5 and TRBJ1-1; 7 bases fit TRBD1. Germline lookup yields CDR1 MNHEY and CDR2 SVGAGI. The CDR3 runs 13 residues. The V segment lost 8 bases and the J segment 1 base; nucleotides outside the gene matches: 4. CDR3 protein: CASPDRQNTEAFF. The CDR3 bases are TGTGCCAGCCCGGACAGGCAGAACACTGAAGCTTTCTTT.

The V gene is TRBV5-6, the J gene TRBJ2-5, with TRBD1 matching 7 bases. Germline-derived CDR1 and CDR2 are SGHDT and YYEEEE. CDR3 size: 15 residues. The V gene end was trimmed by 1 base and the J gene end by 3 bases; junction bases not matched to a gene: 6. The CDR3 region is CASSLLGQQEETQYF. CDR3 nucleotide sequence: TGTGCCAGCAGCTTGCTGGGACAGCAAGAAGAGACCCAGTACTTC.

The J gene is TRBJ2-2, the V gene TRBV15; D gene uncertain. V was cut by 1 base and J by 1 base, with 4 bases left in between. Germline V gene data show CDR1 as LNHNV and CDR2 as YYDKDF (reference sequence). This CDR3 contains 14 residues. The CDR3 reads CATSRAQNTGELFF. The CDR3 nucleotides are TGTGCCACCAGCAGAGCACAGAACACCGGGGAGCTGTTTTTT.

This rearrangement joins TRBV3-1 (or the pseudogene TRBV3-2) to TRBJ1-1, with D uncertain. CDR1 is LGHDT, CDR2 YNNKEL, per germline (reference sequence). V dropped 1 base and J dropped 3 bases, with 12 bases sitting between them. CDR3 length equals 15 residues. For the CDR3, the DNA is TGTGCCAGCAGCCAAGCCCCAGGTCTGGACACTGAAGCTTTCTTT. Its translation: CASSQAPGLDTEAFF.

This chain uses TRBV5-1 with TRBJ2-3; 7 nucleotides align to TRBD2. This CDR3 region has 15 residues. Germline lookup yields CDR1 SGHRS and CDR2 YFSETQ. The V segment lost 1 base and the J segment 2 bases; nucleotides outside the gene matches: 4. The CDR3 DNA reads TGCGCCAGCAGCTTGACTAGCGCCCCCACAGATACGCAGTATTTT. Translated, it gives CASSLTSAPTDTQYF.

This chain uses TRBV5-6 with TRBJ2-7; tentatively, D is TRBD2 (5 bases). The V end lost 4 bases, the J end lost 7 bases, and 9 bases lay between the germline ends. This CDR3 has 11 amino acids. The germline V gene encodes CDR1 SGHDT and CDR2 YYEEEE. The CDR3 coding sequence is TGTGCCAGCAGCAGAGGGCCGGAGCAGTACTTC. This gives the protein CASSRGPEQYF.